The 32 T cell receptor beta chains in this list originate from one sample, sequenced in a study of regulatory T cells in long-lasting Graves disease. The authors built TCR beta libraries using iRepertoire HTBI primers and Arm-PCR of CDR3 regions. TCRdb processed the multiplex PCR reads anew with MiXCR; each CDR3 protein has one entry. This sample has roughly 500,000 distinct CDR3 sequences, with less than 15% found just once. Stated time point: newly diagnosed GD, antithyroid drugs for less than 3 months. From PBMCs, RNA was extracted and then used to make the TCR library. This sample also belongs to another study, concerning T cells in Graves' hyperthyroidism and ophthalmopathy.

Source: peripheral blood mononuclear cells (PBMCs), taken at new diagnosis, from a patient treated with antithyroid drugs. The receptor set was obtained from a woman aged 50 to 65 with Graves disease.

The rearrangement links TRBV11-2 to TRBJ2-5; D assignment may be TRBD1 or TRBD2 (7 bases each). Trimming stripped 4 bases from V and 7 bases from J, with 16 bases between. The CDR3 length is 14 residues. CDR1 is SGHAT, CDR2 FQNNGV, per germline. Here the CDR3 DNA reads TGTGCCAGCAGCTCGTGGGGCAGGGGGGGGACCCAGTACTTC. Amino acids: CASSSWGRGGTQYF.

The V gene is TRBV6-1, the J gene TRBJ2-1; 9 nucleotides align to TRBD1. CDR1 MNHNS and CDR2 SASEGT come from the germline V gene. Trimming took 6 bases from V and 14 from J; bases not matched to a gene: 8. The CDR3 extends over 12 amino acids. The CDR3 region has the DNA TGTGCCAGCAGCCCCAGGCGGGACAGGGAGTTCTTC. It translates to CASSPRRDREFF.

In this sample, this clonotype turned up many times. The chain has TRBV7-9 and TRBJ2-1; 7 positions agree with TRBD2. The germline CDR1 and CDR2 sequences are SEHNR and FQNEAQ (reference sequence). Unmatched junction bases numbered 12, after V lost 1 base and J lost 6 bases. The CDR3 is 17 amino acids. The CDR3 DNA reads TGTGCCAGCAGCTTAGACCCTAGCGCGGGAGATTCCAATGAGCAGTTCTTC. Translating gives CASSLDPSAGDSNEQFF.

The rearrangement links TRBV24-1 to TRBJ2-5, with 10 bases fitting TRBD1. The V and J ends lost 4 bases and 4 bases, in that order; junction bases with no gene match: 5. Germline V CDR1 and CDR2: KGHDR, SFDVKD. The CDR3 is 15 amino acids. CDR3 nucleotides: TGTGCCACCAGTGACACGACAGGGGGCCCAGAGACCCAGTACTTC. Translation: CATSDTTGGPETQYF.

This rearrangement joins TRBV19 to TRBJ1-5; 7 nucleotides match TRBD1. Germline CDR1 LNHDA, CDR2 SQIVND (reference sequence). The CDR3 contains 16 residues. Trimming removed 5 bases from V and 2 bases from J; junction bases left unmatched: 9. CDR3 sequence reads: CASSFQGGSGNQPQHF. The CDR3 DNA reads as TGTGCCAGTAGTTTTCAAGGGGGCTCAGGCAATCAGCCCCAGCATTTT.

This clonotype showed up just a few times. V gene TRBV19 combines with J gene TRBJ2-3; possibly TRBD1 for D (5 bases). V lost 6 bases, J lost 0 bases, and 13 bases lay in between. This CDR3 has 15 residues. CDR1 is LNHDA, CDR2 SQIVND, per germline (reference sequence). The DNA for the CDR3 is TGTGCCAGTAGGTTTGTGCAGGGAAGCACAGATACGCAGTATTTT. Protein: CASRFVQGSTDTQYF.

This clonotype has at least ten counts. The V gene is TRBV19, the J gene TRBJ1-5; 8 bases match TRBD1. The CDR3 length is 16 residues. Germline V gene sequence: CDR1 LNHDA, CDR2 SQIVND (reference sequence). The V segment lost 6 bases and the J segment 3 bases; nucleotides outside the gene matches: 10. CDR3 DNA sequence: TGTGCCAGTAGAGAAAGTGGACAGGGTTCCAATCAGCCCCAGCATTTT. Its protein product is CASRESGQGSNQPQHF.

This clonotype was seen many times. The chain employs TRBV5-1 and TRBJ1-1, with D perhaps TRBD1 (6 bases). With 4 bases removed from V and 2 bases from J, the gap between germline ends came to 15 bases. From germline, CDR1 is SGHRS and CDR2 YFSETQ. The CDR3 consists of 15 residues. The CDR3: CASSTGWTDNTEAFF. The CDR3 DNA follows: TGCGCCAGCAGCACCGGATGGACAGATAACACTGAAGCTTTCTTT.

This clonotype was picked up many times. CDR3 DNA: TGTGCCAGCAGTTACAGGGGTCCGGATAGCAATCAGCCCCAGCATTTT. This sequence encodes CASSYRGPDSNQPQHF. The rearrangement uses TRBV27 and TRBJ1-5, with 7 nucleotides matching TRBD1. V shed 4 bases and J 0 bases; nucleotides not matched to a gene: 6. Germline V CDR1 and CDR2: MNHEY, SMNVEV (reference sequence). This CDR3 contains 16 residues.

This clonotype was found many times. The genes are TRBV5-1 and TRBJ2-7; TRBD1 matches at 8 bases. J gave up 6 bases and V 3 bases, and 8 bases lay outside the gene matches. The germline V gene encodes CDR1 SGHRS and CDR2 YFSETQ. The CDR3 consists of 14 residues. Here the CDR3 DNA reads TGCGCCAGCAGCTCCGGGACAGGAGCAACCGAGCAGTACTTC. Its protein product is CASSSGTGATEQYF.

This clonotype was counted at least ten times. This chain links TRBV29-1 with TRBJ1-2; D is uncertain. The CDR3 has 11 amino acids. The V gene lost 2 bases and the J gene lost 5 bases, with 6 bases spanning the gap. Germline V gene lookup returns CDR1 SQVTM and CDR2 ANQGSEA. The CDR3 spells CSVERDYGYTF. CDR3 sequence (DNA): TGCAGCGTTGAACGTGATTATGGCTACACCTTC.

At least ten counts were recorded for this clonotype. This chain connects TRBV28 to TRBJ2-5; D is tentatively TRBD1 or TRBD2 (6 bases each). From germline, CDR1 is MDHEN and CDR2 SYDVKM. Trimming took 8 bases from V and 4 from J, leaving 17 bases between them. CDR3 length: 14 residues. CDR3 in amino acids: CASLYGGGAETQYF. The CDR3 coding sequence is TGTGCCAGCCTTTATGGGGGCGGGGCAGAGACCCAGTACTTC.

This rearrangement joins TRBV28 to TRBJ2-7; 9 positions agree with TRBD2. The CDR3 loop spans 17 amino acids. V trimming: 3 bases; J trimming: 0 bases; junction bases outside the gene matches: 9. The germline V gene encodes CDR1 MDHEN and CDR2 SYDVKM. This CDR3 reads CASSFAMGSGSSYEQYF. CDR3 DNA sequence: TGTGCCAGCAGTTTCGCTATGGGTAGCGGGAGCTCCTACGAGCAGTACTTC.

This clonotype occurred many times. The genes are TRBV2 and TRBJ2-1, with 8 bases matching TRBD2. The junction had 7 bases not matched to a gene; V was cut back by 7 bases and J by 5 bases. This CDR3 has 14 residues. Looked up from germline, CDR1 is SNHLY and CDR2 is FYNNEI. Here the CDR3 reads CASIRAGEDNEQFF. Here the CDR3 DNA reads TGTGCCAGCATCCGAGCGGGAGAGGACAATGAGCAGTTCTTC.

This clonotype was counted ten times or more. The rearrangement uses TRBV4-1 and TRBJ2-7, with 9 positions matching TRBD1. V gave up 4 bases and J gave up 2 bases; unmatched junction bases: 6. The CDR3 loop spans 15 amino acids. Germline CDR1 and CDR2: MGHRA and YSYEKL. For the CDR3, the DNA is TGCGCCAGCAGCCCTCGACAGGGGGGGACCTACGAGCAGTACTTC. Its protein is CASSPRQGGTYEQYF.

This clonotype has ten or more counts. In nucleotides, the CDR3 is TGCAGCGTTGAGACAGGGGTCGGGGAGCTGTTTTTT. Protein: CSVETGVGELFF. This chain connects TRBV29-1 to TRBJ2-2, with 8 nucleotides matching TRBD1. Germline V lookup: CDR1 SQVTM, CDR2 ANQGSEA. V gave up 3 bases and J gave up 7 bases; unmatched junction bases: 1. CDR3 size: 12 residues.

Regarding this clonotype: This may come from a read error, since a much larger clone is one base off. The chain couples TRBV30 to TRBJ2-7, with 10 bases identical to TRBD1. The CDR3 spans 16 residues. Germline V gene lookup returns CDR1 GTSNPN and CDR2 SVGIG (reference sequence). V gave up 0 bases and J gave up 1 base; unmatched junction bases: 6. The DNA of the CDR3 is TGTGCCTGGAGTGTACTTCCGGGACAGGGGTCCTACGAGCAGTACTTC. It specifies CAWSVLPGQGSYEQYF.

This clonotype occurred many times. The chain joins TRBV20-1 to TRBJ2-1, with D perhaps matching TRBD2 (7 bases). V was trimmed by 0 bases and J by 6 bases, leaving 15 bases between them. CDR1 DFQATT and CDR2 SNEGSKA come from the germline V gene (reference sequence). CDR3 length: 15 amino acids. CDR3 coding DNA: TGCAGTGCTAGAGACCGACGGGGGGCCCGCAATGAGCAGTTCTTC. Encoded protein: CSARDRRGARNEQFF.

This clonotype has at least ten counts. This sequence joins TRBV2 and TRBJ1-1; TRBD1 is a possible D gene (5 bases). The V gene lost 7 bases and the J gene lost 0 bases, with 15 bases spanning the gap. The CDR3 has 15 amino acids. Germline CDR1 and CDR2: SNHLY and FYNNEI. CDR3 sequence reads: CASKDPGGVNTEAFF. CDR3 in DNA: TGTGCCAGCAAGGACCCAGGAGGGGTGAACACTGAAGCTTTCTTT.

A word on this clonotype: At one boundary the junction diverges from the germline segment, which might be a read error. The chain uses TRBV7-2 and TRBJ2-1; tentative D call: TRBD1 (5 bases). Looked up from germline, CDR1 is SGHTA and CDR2 is FQGNSA. The CDR3 length is 17 residues. As DNA, the CDR3 is TGTGCCAGCAGCTTAAGATCCAGGGATTCGACCTACAATAAGCAGTTCTTC. Its protein product is CASSLRSRDSTYNKQFF.

This clonotype appeared a few times. The chain recombines TRBV3-1 with TRBJ1-1; no firm D call. The CDR3 spans 13 residues. Germline CDR1 reads LGHDT; CDR2 reads YNNKEL (reference sequence). Trimming shortened V by 4 bases and J by 11 bases, and 17 bases separated the two germline ends. The CDR3 spells CASSLHRELYAFF. CDR3 coding DNA: TGTGCCAGCAGCCTTCATCGGGAGTTGTACGCTTTCTTT.

This clonotype has ten or more counts. The chain carries TRBV5-8 and TRBJ2-4; D remains unclear. Per the germline V gene, CDR1 is SGHTS and CDR2 is YDEGEE. The length of the CDR3 is 15 residues. The V and J ends lost 0 bases and 0 bases respectively, with 7 bases between them. In DNA, the CDR3 is TGTGCCAGCAGCTTGGCTGCGGTAGCCAAAAACATTCAGTACTTC. It encodes CASSLAAVAKNIQYF.

The V and J genes are TRBV6-2 or TRBV6-3 and TRBJ1-5; 9 bases match TRBD1. Germline CDR1 reads MNHEY; CDR2 reads SVGEGT. The CDR3 covers 17 residues. Germline trimming cut 4 bases from V and 4 bases from J; bases unmatched to any gene: 11. CDR3 bases: TGTGCCAGCAGTTCATCTGTCCCGGGACAGGGAAATCAGCCCCAGCATTTT. It translates to CASSSSVPGQGNQPQHF.

The CDR3 DNA follows: TGCAGCGTTGCTGGACTAGCGGGAGTGATGAATGAGCAGTTCTTC. Protein: CSVAGLAGVMNEQFF. The genes are TRBV29-1 and TRBJ2-1; 13 nucleotides line up with TRBD2. With 4 bases clipped from V and 7 bases from J, the junction kept 7 bases outside the gene matches. The germline gives CDR1 SQVTM, CDR2 ANQGSEA. This CDR3 has 15 residues.

The chain joins TRBV18 to TRBJ2-3; D not resolved. This CDR3 is 13 amino acids long. V lost 0 bases to trimming and J lost 6 bases, with 7 bases between them. The germline V gene has CDR1 KGHSH and CDR2 LQKENI. The CDR3 spells CASSPPTVDTQYF. The CDR3 nucleotides read TGTGCCAGCTCACCACCCACAGTTGATACGCAGTATTTT.

This clonotype was detected ten times or more. The chain carries TRBV3-1 and TRBJ1-5, with 7 bases fitting TRBD1. V shed 4 bases and J 2 bases; nucleotides not matched to a gene: 5. The CDR3 is 15 residues long. CDR1 is LGHDT and CDR2 is YNNKEL in the germline V gene (reference sequence). The DNA for the CDR3 is TGTGCCAGCAGCCCTGGGACAGAACGCAATCAGCCCCAGCATTTT. Translation: CASSPGTERNQPQHF.

V is TRBV12-3 or TRBV12-4 and J is TRBJ1-2, with D possibly TRBD1 on 6 matching bases. V was shortened by 3 bases and J by 8 bases, with 13 bases between the two germline ends. This CDR3 spans 13 amino acids. Here the CDR3 reads CASSFWGAGGYTF. The CDR3 DNA reads as TGTGCCAGCAGTTTTTGGGGGGCTGGAGGCTACACCTTC.

This clonotype was found many times. This rearrangement joins TRBV28 to TRBJ2-2; D is perhaps TRBD2 (6 bases). V was trimmed by 6 bases and J by 6 bases, leaving 23 bases between them. The CDR3 runs 17 residues. Germline V gene sequence: CDR1 MDHEN, CDR2 SYDVKM. CDR3 in DNA: TGTGCCAGCAGCCACGGGATTGATTCGGGAGTTGCCGGGGAGCTGTTTTTT. It yields the protein CASSHGIDSGVAGELFF.

The chain links TRBV4-1 to TRBJ1-2, with D uncertain. Germline V lookup: CDR1 MGHRA, CDR2 YSYEKL. V lost 0 bases and J 3 bases, leaving 11 bases between the germline ends. CDR3 length equals 15 residues. The CDR3 is CASSQDWSTDYGYTF. CDR3 DNA: TGCGCCAGCAGCCAAGATTGGTCCACGGACTATGGCTACACCTTC.

This clonotype was recorded many times. J is TRBJ2-7 and V is TRBV5-1; TRBD1 matches at 8 bases. The J segment lost 3 bases and the V segment lost 4 bases, leaving 6 bases of the junction unmatched. The CDR3 sequence is 14 residues long. Germline CDR1 and CDR2: SGHRS and YFSETQ. CDR3 protein: CASSNGQGGYEQYF. The CDR3 nucleotides read TGCGCCAGCAGCAATGGACAGGGAGGCTACGAGCAGTACTTC.

J is TRBJ1-1 and V is TRBV14; D may be TRBD1 (5 bases). The CDR3 runs to 12 residues. Per germline, CDR1 SGHDN and CDR2 FVKESK. Trimming removed 8 bases from V and 8 bases from J, with 15 bases in between. This chain's CDR3 is CASAGGKVEAFF. The CDR3 nucleotides read TGTGCCAGCGCCGGGGGGAAGGTGGAAGCTTTCTTT.

In the case of this clonotype: A much larger clone sits a single nucleotide away, making a read error possible. This chain connects TRBV7-2 to TRBJ2-1, with 9 bases fitting TRBD1. CDR3 length: 15 amino acids. Germline CDR1 SGHTA, CDR2 FQGNSA. The CDR3 loop reads CANSPDRGTYNEQFF. The DNA for the CDR3 is TGTGCCAACAGCCCGGACAGGGGTACCTACAATGAGCAGTTCTTC.